This T cell receptor beta chain was observed in a study of T cells in women clearing cervical HPV infection. In the study overall: No precancer developed; the control's incident HPV16 infection cleared within 12 months.

Cervical HPV DNA detected by MY09/MY11 PCR, typed by dot-blot. Repertoires were generated with immunoSEQ multiplex PCR, while TCRdb's copy carries only in-frame clones and drops some. The sample includes about 37,000 clones. Worth noting for this clone: The read terminates 3 residues before the CDR3 end, so the remaining end is supplied by the germline J gene.

CDR1 and CDR2 (germline): SGHRS, YFSETQ. The length of the CDR3 is 16 residues. V shed 0 bases, J shed 2 bases, and the junction held 7 bases outside the gene matches. The V gene is TRBV5-1, the J gene TRBJ2-7; 8 bases line up with TRBD1. The receptor's source is a woman between 18 and 75 years old with a cervical HPV16 infection that either progressed to CIN3+ or cleared (not recorded which). Sample: blood buffy coat. CDR3 DNA (partial): TGCGCCAGCAGCTTGGCAAAAGGACAGGGCGCCTACGAG. This translates into CASSLAKGQGAYE. The whole CDR3 protein is CASSLAKGQGAYEQYF.